This entry is about one T cell receptor beta chain. What it binds is not known. This sample was taken from a study of beta chain features in type 1 diabetes. Looking at the study overall: Cells sorted and examined across all samples totaled roughly 98 million. General observations from the study: The study found that naive, central memory and Treg TCRB repertoires appeared more similar in patients than in healthy donors. When VDJ junctions were examined, type 1 diabetes patients showed fewer insertions and more deletions. Shorter TCRB CDR3s, moderately but significantly so, marked every one of the four CD4+ subsets in Type 1 diabetes patients. For TCRB rearrangement, an influence of HLA type remained unresolved here.

Sequenced material consisted of expressed TCRB transcripts (all of the isolated RNA was reverse transcribed). Using immunoSEQ multiplex PCR, the repertoire was profiled, and TCRdb retains in-frame clones only, with some absent. The profile shows 130,000 or so clones, 17% of them singletons. Sequencing was done on a sample of central memory CD4+ T cells from blood. This receptor was identified in a man younger than 35 with type 1 diabetes.

CDR3 in amino acids: CASSQGGGDRGQFTDTQYF. The DNA of the CDR3 is TGCGCCAGCAGCCAAGGCGGAGGGGACAGGGGGCAGTTCACAGATACGCAGTATTTT. J is TRBJ2-3 and V is TRBV4-3; 12 positions agree with TRBD1. V dropped 1 base and J dropped 2; count of bases not matched to a gene: 10. The CDR3 length is 19 residues. Germline V lookup: CDR1 LGHNA, CDR2 YSLEER.